This TCR beta chain originates from a study of T cell responses to AZD1222 COVID-19 vaccine. Study results and caveats: Sampled repertoires all dated from after the peak T cell response.

Repertoires were generated with immunoSEQ multiplex PCR, while TCRdb's copy carries only in-frame clones and drops some. The sample records about 120,000 clones, 85% to 95% being singletons. In regard to this clone: Its target is unknown.

Trimming cost V 4 bases and J 9 bases, with 17 bases left between them. The CDR3 is 14 amino acids. The germline V gene encodes CDR1 SGDLS and CDR2 YYNGEE. The rearrangement uses TRBV9 and TRBJ2-1; D could derive from TRBD1 or TRBD2 (5 bases each). The source is an adult who received the AZD1222 COVID-19 vaccine. The source material was peripheral blood, sampled 28 days after the second AZD1222 dose. CDR3 sequence (DNA): TGTGCCAGCAGCTCACGAGCGGTACAGGTTGAGCAGTTCTTC. It translates to CASSSRAVQVEQFF.